The 5 T cell receptor beta chains reported below all come from one sample, sequenced in a study of blood T cell repertoires in COVID-19. Measured with immunoSEQ multiplex PCR; TCRdb has only the in-frame clones, and not every one. Among roughly 250,000 clones, about nine tenths were seen once, and the ten largest hold approximately 1.2%. Sample: PBMCs or T cells enriched from blood (not recorded which). These receptors originate from a woman in her thirties or forties with acute COVID-19.

This rearrangement joins TRBV7-2 to TRBJ2-7; 13 bases match TRBD2. The CDR3 length is 15 residues. V was clipped by 3 bases and J by 5 bases; unmatched bases: 4. Germline loops: CDR1 SGHTA, CDR2 FQGNSA. CDR3 region: CASSLRLAGGDEQYV. The CDR3 nucleotides read TGTGCCAGCAGCTTGAGACTAGCGGGAGGTGACGAGCAGTACGTC.

The chain combines TRBV5-4 with TRBJ2-2; TRBD2 matches at 11 bases. The CDR3 runs to 16 residues. CDR1 and CDR2 from the germline V gene are SGHNT and YYREEE (reference sequence). Trimming cost V 2 bases and J 8 bases; bases outside gene matches: 8. CDR3 nucleotides: TGTGCCAGCAGCTTTATACTAGCGGGAGTATCAGGGGAGCTGTTTTTT. Encoded protein: CASSFILAGVSGELFF.

In regard to this clone: The identical CDR3 is also encoded by other nucleotide sequences in the sample. The chain's CDR3 is CASSSGQGASPQHF. The CDR3 region has the DNA TGTGCCAGCAGCTCAGGACAGGGCGCGTCGCCCCAGCATTTT. This sequence joins TRBV7-9 and TRBJ1-5, with TRBD1 matching 8 bases. Germline CDR1 reads SEHNR; CDR2 reads FQNEAQ (reference sequence). The CDR3 length is 14 residues. Trimming at V came to 4 bases and at J to 9 bases, leaving 8 bases not matched to a gene.

The chain's CDR3 is CASSSRQTGELFF. CDR3 DNA sequence: TGTGCCAGCAGCTCTAGGCAGACCGGGGAGCTGTTTTTT. The chain is built from TRBV7-2 and TRBJ2-2; no reliable D call. The length of the CDR3 is 13 residues. V gave up 4 bases and J gave up 5 bases, with 8 bases separating them. Looked up from germline, CDR1 is SGHTA and CDR2 is FQGNSA. Full variable domain (missing parts from reference TRBV7-2 and TRBJ2-2): GAGVSQSPSNKVTEKGKDVELRCDPISGHTALYWYRQSLGQGLEFLIYFQGNSAPDKSGLPSDRFSAERTGGSVSTLTIQRTQQEDSAVYLCASSSRQTGELFFGEGSRLTVL.

CDR3 in DNA: TGTGCCTGGAGTGTAAGACAGGGAGCTGAAGCTTTCTTT. Residues: CAWSVRQGAEAFF. The chain couples TRBV30 to TRBJ1-1; 7 positions agree with TRBD1. V trimming: 0 bases; J trimming: 6 bases; junction bases outside the gene matches: 4. This CDR3 comprises 13 residues. Germline V CDR1 and CDR2: GTSNPN, SVGIG (reference sequence).